Listed below are T cell receptor beta chains from one sample, sequenced in a study of blood T cell repertoires in COVID-19. Only in-frame clones appear in the TCRdb table, and some are missing; sequencing was by immunoSEQ multiplex PCR. The repertoire holds 210,000 or so clones, with 80% to 90% as singletons. The material sequenced was peripheral blood. These TCRs come from a man in his forties or fifties with active or convalescent COVID-19. The CDR3 runs from the conserved cysteine through the conserved F or W. The D gene is left open where the match is weak. Some rows mark clone size as missing; the rest say once, few, many or name a class of expanded clone.

clone size | J gene | V gene | D gene | CDR3 DNA | CDR3 protein
- | TRBJ2-2 | TRBV5-1 | TRBD1 | TGCGCCAGCAGCTTGGGGGACAGGGGGTCCATGAACACCGGGGAGCTGTTTTTT | CASSLGDRGSMNTGELFF
- | TRBJ2-5 | TRBV28 | - | TGTGCCAGCAGTGACCGAGGGGGAAAGTACTTC | CASSDRGGKYF
- | TRBJ1-6 | TRBV19 | - | TGTGCCAGTAGTATAGAAGGGGCTATTAATTCACCCCTCCACTTT | CASSIEGAINSPLHF
- | TRBJ2-7 | TRBV6-5 | - | TGTGCCAGCAGTTACTTGGGGGGGCGCTCAAGCGAGCAGTACTTC | CASSYLGGRSSEQYF
few | TRBJ1-2 | TRBV19 | TRBD1 | TGTGCCAGTAGCCTTCAGGGGGCGATCTATGGCTACACCTTC | CASSLQGAIYGYTF
few | TRBJ1-2 | TRBV5-4 | TRBD1 | TGTGCCAGCAGCCCGGACAGGGGGTATGGCTACACCTTC | CASSPDRGYGYTF
- | TRBJ1-2 | TRBV2 | - | TGTGCCAGCAGTCGGGACATAGCCCCAGCTAACTATGGCTACACCTTC | CASSRDIAPANYGYTF
- | TRBJ1-6 | TRBV6-5 | - | TGTGCCAGCAGGGAGTATAATTCACCCCTCCACTTT | CASREYNSPLHF
- | TRBJ2-7 | TRBV30 | TRBD1 | TGTGCCTGGAATACCGGGACAGGCTACGAGCAGTACTTC | CAWNTGTGYEQYF
- | TRBJ1-4 | TRBV3-1/TRBV3-2 | - | TGTGCCAGCAGCCGTACGGGGGGGGGTACGGGTGAAAAACTGTTTTTT | CASSRTGGGTGEKLFF
- | TRBJ2-1 | TRBV28 | TRBD2 | TGTGCCAGCAGTTTTAGGACTAGCGGGAGCGGGAGTGAGCAGTTCTTC | CASSFRTSGSGSEQFF
- | TRBJ2-3 | TRBV7-3 | TRBD2 | TGTGCCAGCAGCTTGGGACTAGCGGGGGAGGGAGATACGCAGTATTTT | CASSLGLAGEGDTQYF
- | TRBJ1-5 | TRBV5-1 | - | TGCGCCAGCAGCTTGGGAGGCAATGGCAATCAGCCCCAGCATTTT | CASSLGGNGNQPQHF
- | TRBJ1-2 | TRBV6-1 | - | TGTGCCAGCAGTGAAGTCGGAGCCCGCTATGGCTACACCTTC | CASSEVGARYGYTF
- | TRBJ2-5 | TRBV6-5 | - | TGTGCCAGCAGGCCAGGACTGGGCGGCGGGGCCCAGTACTTC | CASRPGLGGGAQYF